One sample yielded the 27 T cell receptor beta chains listed below, sequenced in a study of technical replicates of blood from several donors. Assay used: immunoSEQ multiplex PCR; TCRdb lists only in-frame clones, some missing. The data hold tens of thousands of clones, with about 93% observed a single time. The sample taken for sequencing was T cells isolated from PBMCs. These receptors originate from a human donor in good health.

V is TRBV7-2 and J is TRBJ2-5, with TRBD2 matching 9 bases. Unmatched junction bases numbered 4, after V lost 1 base and J lost 4 bases. From germline, CDR1 is SGHTA and CDR2 FQGNSA. CDR3 length: 15 amino acids. The CDR3 DNA sequence: TGTGCCAGCAGCTTAGGGACTAGCGCAGGAGAGACCCAGTACTTC. Protein: CASSLGTSAGETQYF.

CDR3 sequence reads: CSVEGGDASYEQYF. The CDR3 region has the DNA TGCAGCGTTGAGGGGGGGGACGCGAGCTACGAGCAGTACTTC. The chain uses TRBV29-1 and TRBJ2-7; the match to TRBD2 covers 7 bases. The length of the CDR3 is 14 residues. Germline values: CDR1 SQVTM, CDR2 ANQGSEA. With V trimmed by 3 bases and J by 3 bases, 8 bases remained unmatched.

The CDR3 DNA reads as TGTGCCAGCCTAGCCACCCGGACCACAGATACGCAGTATTTT. It yields the protein CASLATRTTDTQYF. J is TRBJ2-3 and V is TRBV2, with D maybe TRBD2 (5 bases). CDR3 length: 14 residues. The V gene's germline CDR1 is SNHLY and CDR2 FYNNEI. Trimming left V 8 bases short and J 2 bases short, with 14 bases between.

This chain uses TRBV7-9 with TRBJ2-7, with unresolved D. V lost 5 bases, J lost 0 bases, and 14 bases lay in between. The germline V gene has CDR1 SEHNR and CDR2 FQNEAQ (reference sequence). There are 15 residues in the CDR3. The CDR3, as DNA: TGTGCCAGCAGCCCCGCCCCGCGGAGCTCCTACGAGCAGTACTTC. This gives the protein CASSPAPRSSYEQYF.

The chain joins TRBV19 to TRBJ1-5; maybe TRBD1 (6 bases). This CDR3 has 14 amino acids. From germline, CDR1 is LNHDA and CDR2 SQIVND (reference sequence). The V end lost 6 bases, the J end lost 4 bases, and 13 bases lay between the germline ends. CDR3 in DNA: TGTGCCAGTAGGATACAGGGATGGAATCAGCCCCAGCATTTT. It encodes CASRIQGWNQPQHF.

The chain employs TRBV19 and TRBJ2-7, with D possibly being TRBD1 (6 bases). The CDR3 contains 15 residues. Germline assignment: CDR1 LNHDA and CDR2 SQIVND (reference sequence). Trimming left V 4 bases short and J 4 bases short, with 17 bases between. The CDR3 protein is CASSTWTAAGYEQYF. The CDR3 DNA follows: TGTGCCAGTAGTACCTGGACAGCCGCAGGATACGAGCAGTACTTC. Filled out from reference TRBV19 and TRBJ2-7, the complete variable domain reads DGGITQSPKYLFRKEGQNVTLSCEQNLNHDAMYWYRQDPGQGLRLIYYSQIVNDFQKGDIAEGYSVSREKKESFPLTVTSAQKNPTAFYLCASSTWTAAGYEQYFGPGTRLTVT.

The CDR3 sequence is CASSVAGESYEQYF. CDR3 bases: TGTGCCAGCAGCGTAGCGGGAGAATCCTACGAGCAGTACTTC. This chain links TRBV9 with TRBJ2-7; TRBD2 is a possible D gene (6 bases). The CDR3 sequence is 14 residues long. Germline CDR1 reads SGDLS; CDR2 reads YYNGEE. Trimming stripped 0 bases from V and 1 base from J, with 8 bases between.

The gene calls are TRBV19 and TRBJ1-6; D unresolved. This CDR3 is built from 14 residues. CDR1 and CDR2 (germline): LNHDA, SQIVND (reference sequence). Between the trimmed V and J ends, which lost 3 bases and 11 bases, there was a span of 14 bases. Here the CDR3 reads CASSIGGRATPLHF. Written as DNA, the CDR3 is TGTGCCAGTAGTATCGGAGGGAGGGCAACACCCCTCCACTTT.

CDR3 nucleotides: TGTGCCAGCAGCTCCACAGGGGGCTCCTACAATGAGCAGTTCTTC. Encoded protein: CASSSTGGSYNEQFF. The V gene is TRBV7-6, the J gene TRBJ2-1; 8 nucleotides line up with TRBD1. Germline V gene data show CDR1 as SGHVS and CDR2 as FNYEAQ. The junction had 2 bases not matched to a gene; V was cut back by 4 bases and J by 0 bases. The CDR3 contains 15 residues.

The chain employs TRBV18 and TRBJ1-1, with D unclear. CDR1 KGHSH and CDR2 LQKENI come from the germline V gene. Deletions cut 3 bases from V and 4 bases from J, with 9 bases between. This CDR3 contains 13 residues. The CDR3 spells CASSPSRGTEAFF. CDR3 DNA sequence: TGTGCCAGCTCACCGTCCCGGGGCACTGAAGCTTTCTTT.

The rearrangement links TRBV5-1 to TRBJ2-6; 9 nucleotides match TRBD1. V dropped 2 bases and J dropped 0; count of bases not matched to a gene: 6. This CDR3 has 18 amino acids. CDR1 is SGHRS, CDR2 YFSETQ, per germline. The CDR3 loop is CASSFRTGVFSGANVLTF. The CDR3, as DNA: TGCGCCAGCAGCTTCCGGACAGGGGTCTTCTCTGGGGCCAACGTCCTGACTTTC.

The gene calls are TRBV6-5 and TRBJ1-2; D is ambiguous. Germline V gene sequence: CDR1 MNHEY, CDR2 SVGAGI. The V end lost 4 bases, the J end lost 8 bases, and 8 bases lay between the germline ends. The CDR3 has 11 amino acids. The chain's CDR3 is CASSSGLGYTF. The CDR3 bases are TGTGCCAGCAGTTCGGGGTTAGGCTACACCTTC.

This chain uses TRBV11-3 with TRBJ1-3, with D unclear. This CDR3 comprises 15 residues. V lost 3 bases and J 2 bases, leaving 11 bases between the germline ends. In germline, CDR1 is SGHNT, CDR2 YENEEA. DNA of the CDR3: TGTGCCAGCAGCTTGTTTACTGGGCCTGGAAACACCATATATTTT. Protein sequence: CASSLFTGPGNTIYF.

This clone is a singleton in its sample. This chain links TRBV7-9 with TRBJ1-2; unclear D gene. The CDR3 consists of 16 residues. Germline loops: CDR1 SEHNR, CDR2 FQNEAQ (reference sequence). The ends were cut back, 2 bases at V and 5 bases at J, with 18 bases in the middle. CDR3 coding DNA: TGTGCCAGCAGCTTATGGGCCGCCGGTGATCCTTATGGCTACACCTTC. Amino acid sequence: CASSLWAAGDPYGYTF.

The chain is built from TRBV4-1 and TRBJ2-7; D is uncertain. This CDR3 is 11 amino acids long. With 1 base removed from V and 7 bases from J, the gap between germline ends came to 5 bases. Germline CDR1 is MGHRA and CDR2 is YSYEKL. The CDR3 is CASSQGREQYF. As DNA, the CDR3 is TGCGCCAGCAGCCAAGGGAGAGAGCAGTACTTC.

Written as DNA, the CDR3 is TGTGCCAGTAGTATGCCCCAGACTAGACTCTACGAGCAGTACTTC. It encodes CASSMPQTRLYEQYF. The gene calls are TRBV19 and TRBJ2-7; tentatively, D is TRBD2 (6 bases). The CDR3 runs 15 residues. CDR1 is LNHDA, CDR2 SQIVND, per germline (reference sequence). The V end was cut by 3 bases, the J end by 3 bases, with 15 bases between.

The rearrangement uses TRBV7-8 and TRBJ2-7; D is unclear. CDR1 SGHVS and CDR2 FQNEAQ come from the germline V gene. CDR3 size: 12 residues. Trimming removed 6 bases from V and 4 bases from J, with 10 bases in between. The CDR3 DNA follows: TGTGCCAGCAGTCTTATATCGTACGAGCAGTACTTC. As protein: CASSLISYEQYF.

The rearrangement uses TRBV19 and TRBJ1-5; D is perhaps TRBD1 (5 bases). V shed 7 bases and J shed 7 bases, with 17 bases lying between them. The CDR3 covers 14 residues. CDR1 is LNHDA and CDR2 is SQIVND in the germline V gene (reference sequence). For the CDR3, the DNA is TGTGCCAGTACCTTCGGGGGAGGAGAGCAGCCCCAGCATTTT. Translating it yields CASTFGGGEQPQHF.

A few counts support this clone. The chain has TRBV5-1 and TRBJ1-1, with 9 bases aligning to TRBD1. The germline V gene encodes CDR1 SGHRS and CDR2 YFSETQ. The CDR3 has 14 amino acids. V dropped 7 bases and J dropped 1; count of bases not matched to a gene: 5. CDR3 sequence: CASGTGTGNTEAFF. The CDR3 DNA reads TGCGCCAGCGGGACAGGGACAGGGAACACTGAAGCTTTCTTT.

The rearrangement joins TRBV19 to TRBJ1-1, with 7 bases that match TRBD1. Germline lookup yields CDR1 LNHDA and CDR2 SQIVND (reference sequence). This CDR3 is 14 amino acids long. The V segment lost 2 bases and the J segment 8 bases; nucleotides outside the gene matches: 8. CDR3: CASSILRTGPEAFF. In nucleotides, the CDR3 is TGTGCCAGTAGTATACTTAGGACAGGACCCGAAGCTTTCTTT. Filled out from reference TRBV19 and TRBJ1-1, the complete variable domain reads DGGITQSPKYLFRKEGQNVTLSCEQNLNHDAMYWYRQDPGQGLRLIYYSQIVNDFQKGDIAEGYSVSREKKESFPLTVTSAQKNPTAFYLCASSILRTGPEAFFGQGTRLTVV.

The V gene is TRBV7-9, the J gene TRBJ1-1; D is perhaps TRBD1 (5 bases). The CDR3 has 13 residues. The V gene's germline CDR1 is SEHNR and CDR2 FQNEAQ (reference sequence). The ends were cut back, 6 bases at V and 1 base at J, with 9 bases in the middle. The CDR3 DNA sequence: TGTGCCAGCAGAGATCAGGGGAACACTGAAGCTTTCTTT. Encoded protein: CASRDQGNTEAFF.

The rearrangement uses TRBV2 and TRBJ1-1; 8 bases map to TRBD1. This CDR3 has 14 amino acids. The junction had 9 bases not matched to a gene; V was cut back by 7 bases and J by 5 bases. Germline V gene data show CDR1 as SNHLY and CDR2 as FYNNEI. The CDR3 nucleotides are TGTGCCAGCATGAAGACAGGGGTCGAGACTGAAGCTTTCTTT. It translates to CASMKTGVETEAFF. The full variable domain, in which reference TRBV2 and TRBJ1-1 provide the parts outside the CDR3, is EPEVTQTPSHQVTQMGQEVILRCVPISNHLYFYWYRQILGQKVEFLVSFYNNEISEKSEIFDDQFSVERPDGSNFTLKIRSTKLEDSAMYFCASMKTGVETEAFFGQGTRLTVV.

This chain joins TRBV30 and TRBJ2-7, with TRBD1 identical over 8 bases. V dropped 0 bases and J dropped 3; count of bases not matched to a gene: 4. The CDR3 loop spans 14 amino acids. Germline V lookup: CDR1 GTSNPN, CDR2 SVGIG (reference sequence). CDR3 amino acids: CAWSVQGGFYEQYF. The CDR3 DNA is TGTGCCTGGAGTGTACAGGGGGGCTTCTACGAGCAGTACTTC.

This chain links TRBV5-1 with TRBJ2-1; 14 nucleotides agree with TRBD2. Looked up from germline, CDR1 is SGHRS and CDR2 is YFSETQ. The CDR3 is 18 amino acids. Trimming removed 4 bases from V and 2 bases from J; junction bases left unmatched: 8. The chain's CDR3 is CASSPRTSGRLAYNEQFF. In DNA, the CDR3 is TGCGCCAGCAGCCCCAGGACTAGCGGGAGGTTGGCCTACAATGAGCAGTTCTTC.

The chain uses TRBV30 and TRBJ1-2; 7 positions match TRBD1. CDR1 and CDR2 (germline): GTSNPN, SVGIG (reference sequence). Losses at the gene ends were 4 bases for V and 6 bases for J; bases not matched to a gene: 8. This CDR3 spans 13 amino acids. The CDR3 sequence is CAWILGQGDGYTF. The CDR3 region has the DNA TGTGCCTGGATTTTAGGCCAGGGGGATGGCTACACCTTC.

The chain combines TRBV5-1 with TRBJ2-1; 9 bases are shared with TRBD2. V dropped 0 bases and J dropped 0; count of bases not matched to a gene: 4. The CDR3 has 17 amino acids. CDR1 and CDR2 from the germline V gene are SGHRS and YFSETQ. The CDR3 nucleotides are TGCGCCAGCAGCTTGGTGCGAGCGGGAGGCTCCTACAATGAGCAGTTCTTC. It specifies CASSLVRAGGSYNEQFF. Variable domain in full (rest from reference TRBV5-1 and TRBJ2-1): KAGVTQTPRYLIKTRGQQVTLSCSPISGHRSVSWYQQTPGQGLQFLFEYFSETQRNKGNFPGRFSGRQFSNSRSEMNVSTLELGDSALYLCASSLVRAGGSYNEQFFGPGTRLTVL.

V usage is TRBV6-6 and J usage is TRBJ1-5; maybe TRBD1 (5 bases). The V gene's germline CDR1 is MNHNY and CDR2 SVGAGI (reference sequence). The CDR3 covers 13 residues. Trimming pared 8 bases from V and 0 bases from J, leaving 8 bases between. In DNA, the CDR3 is TGTGCCAGCGCAGGGAATAGCAATCAGCCCCAGCATTTT. The encoded protein is CASAGNSNQPQHF.